This T cell receptor (beta chain) was recorded in a study of T cells after yellow fever vaccination. Study information: Libraries from low-cell-number fractions were prepared with the SMART-Seq v4 Ultra Low Input RNA kit. Study-level points and caveats: The secondary T-cell response peaked on day 5, not day 15, but was weaker. Among primary-vaccination clones, most reappeared after the booster, at 95% to 96% for CD4 and more than 75% for CD8.

The TCR cDNA carried a universal primer site and UMIs from 5'RACE template switching. TCRdb re-analysed the 5' RACE reads in MiXCR, keeping a single row per CDR3 protein. The data contain just under 600,000 distinct CDR3 sequences, approximately 13% of them singletons. This CDR3 spans 16 amino acids. V was clipped by 2 bases and J by 8 bases, with 18 bases between them. CDR1 is MNHEY, CDR2 SMNVEV, per germline (reference sequence). This clonotype was counted only a few times. Its target is unknown. The sample consisted of PBMCs, taken on the day of the yellow fever booster vaccination. The genes are TRBV27 and TRBJ1-4; D unclear. This clonotype originated in a man aged 25 to 45 who received the YFV17D yellow fever vaccine. Written as DNA, the CDR3 is TGTGCCAGCAGTTTAGGTGTTGGAGCCCTGGGGGAAAAACTGTTTTTT. Translated, it gives CASSLGVGALGEKLFF.